The TCR beta chain under discussion was sequenced for a study of CD8+CD57+ T cells in acquired aplastic anemia. Study-wide context: When averaged, DNA from sorted CD4+ and CD8+ cells came to approximately 3.2 ug. There were roughly 10 million reads, on average, for CD4+ cells from healthy donors.

As to this clonotype: Its matching antigen is unknown.

The study profiled TCR beta VDJ and CDR3 using genomic DNA as template. TCRdb re-called the reads with MiXCR, one entry per CDR3 protein. The table has fewer than 200,000 distinct CDR3 sequences, around 60% seen once; the top ten hold 45% to 50%. Whole-study findings and limits: Roughly 30 sequences, all CD8+ CDR3, were shared between patients and controls. Any difference that existed in CD8+ Simpson's diversity between patients and controls was not significant.

The germline V gene has CDR1 MNHEY and CDR2 SVGEGT. This CDR3 is built from 12 residues. The germline V and J ends were trimmed by 2 bases and 9 bases, with 8 bases remaining between them. The sequence came from a human donor in good health. This sequence joins TRBV6-2 or TRBV6-3 and TRBJ2-1, with D possibly being TRBD2 (5 bases). Sequenced material: sorted CD4+, CD8+, or CD8+CD57+ T cells (not recorded which) from PBMCs. CDR3 residues: CASSYEAVEQFF. DNA for the CDR3: TGTGCCAGCAGTTACGAAGCGGTTGAGCAGTTCTTC.